The 26 T cell receptor beta chains in this list originate from one sample, sequenced in a study of shared clonotypes between healthy human individuals. Assay used: immunoSEQ multiplex PCR; TCRdb lists only in-frame clones, some missing. Here the sample spans approximately 2,000,000 clones, 85% to 95% being singletons. The sample was naive CD4+ T cells from PBMCs. Subset meaning: CD45RA+ positively selected. These receptors all come from a man between 18 and 29 years old in good health. Some clones in this sample may be carry-over from other donors' samples.

This chain joins TRBV6-1 and TRBJ1-5; D gene unclear. The V gene's germline CDR1 is MNHNS and CDR2 SASEGT. CDR3 length: 14 residues. Trimming left V 2 bases short and J 12 bases short, with 17 bases between. In nucleotides, the CDR3 is TGTGCCAGCAGTGAAATTTTTGAGGGTGAGGTCCAGCATTTT. It specifies CASSEIFEGEVQHF.

The rearrangement uses TRBV2 and TRBJ1-2; 9 nucleotides line up with TRBD1. After removal of 6 bases from V and 3 bases from J, the junction contained 8 bases not matched to a gene. There are 15 residues in the CDR3. The germline CDR1 and CDR2 sequences are SNHLY and FYNNEI. The CDR3 loop reads CASRTGTGRDYGYTF. The CDR3 DNA is TGTGCCAGCAGGACTGGGACAGGGAGGGACTATGGCTACACCTTC. Full variable domain (missing parts from reference TRBV2 and TRBJ1-2): EPEVTQTPSHQVTQMGQEVILRCVPISNHLYFYWYRQILGQKVEFLVSFYNNEISEKSEIFDDQFSVERPDGSNFTLKIRSTKLEDSAMYFCASRTGTGRDYGYTFGSGTRLTVV.

This clone is a singleton in its sample. This chain joins TRBV7-2 and TRBJ2-2; weak D call: TRBD2 (6 bases). Trimming left V 5 bases short and J 5 bases short, with 15 bases between. Germline V lookup: CDR1 SGHTA, CDR2 FQGNSA. The CDR3 is 15 amino acids. This CDR3 reads CASSPISGITGELFF. The CDR3 nucleotides read TGTGCCAGCAGCCCGATTAGCGGAATTACCGGGGAGCTGTTTTTT.

This rearrangement joins TRBV2 to TRBJ2-5; D perhaps matches TRBD1 (6 bases). Germline lookup yields CDR1 SNHLY and CDR2 FYNNEI. The CDR3 has 16 residues. V lost 4 bases and J 2 bases, leaving 17 bases between the germline ends. CDR3 region: CASSAPHRAQQETQYF. DNA of the CDR3: TGTGCCAGCAGTGCCCCCCACAGGGCCCAGCAAGAGACCCAGTACTTC.

The CDR3 sequence is CASSLGTVAGELFF. As DNA, the CDR3 is TGTGCCAGCAGTTTGGGGACAGTGGCCGGGGAGCTGTTTTTT. The V and J genes are TRBV27 and TRBJ2-2; TRBD1 aligns across 7 bases. CDR3 length: 14 residues. Germline V gives CDR1 MNHEY, CDR2 SMNVEV (reference sequence). V lost 3 bases and J lost 6; bases outside the gene matches: 4.

The chain uses TRBV28 and TRBJ1-5; D gene unclear. Per the germline V gene, CDR1 is MDHEN and CDR2 is SYDVKM. This CDR3 region has 15 residues. V was cut by 2 bases and J by 0 bases, with 8 bases left in between. CDR3 bases: TGTGCCAGCAGTTTAACCGGAAATAGCAATCAGCCCCAGCATTTT. As protein: CASSLTGNSNQPQHF.

V and J are TRBV4-2 and TRBJ2-1; 11 bases are a match to TRBD2. The CDR3 runs to 15 residues. Unmatched junction bases numbered 4, after V lost 2 bases and J lost 7 bases. The V gene's germline CDR1 is LGHNA and CDR2 YNFKEQ. CDR3 loop: CASSQSPSGGNEQFF. Written as DNA, the CDR3 is TGTGCCAGCAGCCAAAGCCCTAGCGGGGGGAATGAGCAGTTCTTC.

The chain couples TRBV7-2 to TRBJ2-1; TRBD1 matches 9 bases. Germline V gene lookup returns CDR1 SGHTA and CDR2 FQGNSA. J lost 10 bases, V lost 3 bases, and 10 bases had no gene match. The CDR3 runs 15 residues. CDR3 residues: CASSFLRQGGMEQFF. CDR3 DNA: TGTGCCAGCAGCTTCCTCAGACAGGGGGGTATGGAGCAGTTCTTC.

The CDR3 is CASREGFEGRTGGDEQYF. The CDR3 DNA reads TGCGCCAGCAGAGAGGGATTTGAGGGAAGGACAGGGGGCGACGAGCAGTACTTC. The rearrangement uses TRBV10-1 and TRBJ2-7, with 11 bases aligning to TRBD1. The V gene end was trimmed by 6 bases and the J gene end by 5 bases; junction bases not matched to a gene: 18. Germline V gene sequence: CDR1 WNHNN, CDR2 SYGVQD (reference sequence). The CDR3 extends over 18 amino acids.

The chain is built from TRBV6-5 and TRBJ1-2; maybe TRBD1 (5 bases). Germline V gene sequence: CDR1 MNHEY, CDR2 SVGAGI. This CDR3 comprises 14 residues. V lost 2 bases, J lost 4 bases, and 11 bases lay in between. CDR3 sequence (DNA): TGTGCCAGCAGTTACCGGCAGGGCACCTATGGCTACACCTTC. This codes for CASSYRQGTYGYTF.

Only one count was recorded for this clone. The chain combines TRBV7-8 with TRBJ2-2, with 7 bases aligning to TRBD1. V lost 1 base and J lost 5; bases outside the gene matches: 4. There are 15 residues in the CDR3. CDR1 SGHVS and CDR2 FQNEAQ come from the germline V gene. In nucleotides, the CDR3 is TGTGCCAGCAGCTTAGGAGCAGGGGGAACCGGGGAGCTGTTTTTT. This sequence encodes CASSLGAGGTGELFF.

The gene calls are TRBV5-1 and TRBJ1-2, with 8 bases matching TRBD1. J lost 3 bases, V lost 0 bases, and 10 bases had no gene match. The CDR3 has 17 residues. Germline V CDR1 and CDR2: SGHRS, YFSETQ. CDR3 sequence: CASSLETGVARDYGYTF. The CDR3 DNA sequence: TGCGCCAGCAGCTTGGAGACAGGGGTTGCCCGGGACTATGGCTACACCTTC.

The chain employs TRBV2 and TRBJ2-1; either TRBD1 or TRBD2 may supply D (6 bases each). Trimming left V 2 bases short and J 2 bases short, with 13 bases between. Looked up from germline, CDR1 is SNHLY and CDR2 is FYNNEI. CDR3 length: 16 residues. DNA of the CDR3: TGTGCCAGCAGTGAAAGGGGGGCGCAGACCTACAATGAGCAGTTCTTC. It translates to CASSERGAQTYNEQFF.

The V and J genes are TRBV7-2 and TRBJ2-6, with 8 bases lining up with TRBD1. This CDR3 has 16 amino acids. The V and J ends lost 3 bases and 1 base, in that order; junction bases with no gene match: 2. Germline CDR1 and CDR2: SGHTA and FQGNSA. CDR3 sequence (DNA): TGTGCCAGCAGCTTCACAGGGGGTTCTGGGGCCAACGTCCTGACTTTC. Translated: CASSFTGGSGANVLTF.

This chain uses TRBV4-2 with TRBJ1-2; 8 positions agree with TRBD1. This CDR3 has 14 residues. V lost 4 bases and J lost 2; bases outside the gene matches: 3. CDR1 and CDR2 (germline): LGHNA, YNFKEQ. Written as DNA, the CDR3 is TGTGCCAGCAGCCGCGGACAGGGAAACTATGGCTACACCTTC. Protein sequence: CASSRGQGNYGYTF.

This rearrangement joins TRBV28 to TRBJ2-1; 7 positions match TRBD2. Losses at the gene ends were 3 bases for V and 2 bases for J; bases not matched to a gene: 4. Germline loops: CDR1 MDHEN, CDR2 SYDVKM. The CDR3 runs to 15 residues. The CDR3 bases are TGTGCCAGCAGTTTTGGCGGGAGTACCTACAATGAGCAGTTCTTC. It translates to CASSFGGSTYNEQFF. Supplemented by reference TRBV28 and TRBJ2-1, the full variable domain reads DVKVTQSSRYLVKRTGEKVFLECVQDMDHENMFWYRQDPGLGLRLIYFSYDVKMKEKGDIPEGYSVSREKKERFSLILESASTNQTSMYLCASSFGGSTYNEQFFGPGTRLTVL.

The rearrangement joins TRBV28 to TRBJ2-4, with D unclear. The V gene lost 8 bases and the J gene lost 11 bases, with 13 bases spanning the gap. The germline V gene has CDR1 MDHEN and CDR2 SYDVKM. The CDR3 has 11 residues. The CDR3 nucleotides read TGTGCCAGCGCCAGTTCCGGTCTTCAGTACTTC. This codes for CASASSGLQYF.

V usage is TRBV4-2 and J usage is TRBJ1-4; TRBD1 might be the D (5 bases). CDR1 is LGHNA and CDR2 is YNFKEQ in the germline V gene. V was clipped by 0 bases and J by 7 bases, with 15 bases between them. The CDR3 is 16 amino acids. CDR3 loop: CASSQDRGRAIEKLFF. CDR3 DNA: TGTGCCAGCAGCCAAGATCGGGGACGGGCGATTGAAAAACTGTTTTTT.

This chain joins TRBV4-3 and TRBJ2-4; D is uncertain. The germline V gene encodes CDR1 LGHNA and CDR2 YSLEER. This CDR3 region has 14 residues. Trimming stripped 0 bases from V and 4 bases from J, with 7 bases between. The CDR3 DNA is TGCGCCAGCAGCCAAGAAGGTAAAAAAAACATTCAGTACTTC. This sequence encodes CASSQEGKKNIQYF.

The chain joins TRBV28 to TRBJ1-2; D possibly corresponds to TRBD1 (5 bases). Germline assignment: CDR1 MDHEN and CDR2 SYDVKM. V was cut by 6 bases and J by 7 bases, with 21 bases left in between. The CDR3 contains 15 residues. The CDR3 DNA is TGTGCCAGCAGCCCCGGGACGGTACACCCCCTTGGCTACACCTTC. Amino acid sequence: CASSPGTVHPLGYTF.

This clone was observed a handful of times. The rearrangement joins TRBV9 to TRBJ1-3; maybe TRBD1 (6 bases). Germline V gene lookup returns CDR1 SGDLS and CDR2 YYNGEE. The CDR3 runs to 14 residues. V lost 3 bases and J lost 7, with 14 bases in between. CDR3 protein: CASSGTTQGNTIYF. In DNA, the CDR3 is TGTGCCAGCAGCGGGACAACACAGGGTAACACCATATATTTT.

This chain links TRBV5-1 with TRBJ2-7; the match to TRBD1 covers 8 bases. CDR3 length: 16 amino acids. In germline, CDR1 is SGHRS, CDR2 YFSETQ. The J segment lost 0 bases and the V segment lost 0 bases, leaving 5 bases of the junction unmatched. CDR3 in amino acids: CASSLAPTGGSYEQYF. CDR3 coding DNA: TGCGCCAGCAGCTTGGCCCCCACAGGGGGCTCCTACGAGCAGTACTTC.

The chain uses TRBV7-2 and TRBJ1-3; no definite D call. The V gene lost 5 bases and the J gene lost 3 bases, with 14 bases spanning the gap. Germline V gene sequence: CDR1 SGHTA, CDR2 FQGNSA. This CDR3 is 15 amino acids long. This chain's CDR3 is CASSREASHGNTIYF. The DNA of the CDR3 is TGTGCCAGCAGCCGGGAGGCCTCTCATGGAAACACCATATATTTT.

The chain couples TRBV9 to TRBJ1-3; 7 bases align to TRBD1. The germline CDR1 and CDR2 sequences are SGDLS and YYNGEE. The CDR3 length is 15 residues. The V gene end was trimmed by 3 bases and the J gene end by 0 bases; junction bases not matched to a gene: 3. The CDR3 region is CASSGDRFSGNTIYF. In DNA form, the CDR3 reads TGTGCCAGCAGCGGGGACAGATTCTCTGGAAACACCATATATTTT.

This clone has only one observation. V is TRBV30 and J is TRBJ2-5, with TRBD1 matching over 7 bases. The end of the DNA aligns better with TRBJ2-7, so the J call may be wrong. CDR1 is GTSNPN, CDR2 SVGIG, per germline (reference sequence). The CDR3 length is 13 residues. The CDR3 protein is CAWSVNRGYEQYF. CDR3 DNA sequence: TGTGCCTGGAGTGTAAACAGGGGCTACGAGCAGTACTTC.

J is TRBJ2-5 and V is TRBV19; D is possibly TRBD2 (5 bases). V was cut by 3 bases and J by 6 bases, with 5 bases left in between. The germline CDR1 and CDR2 sequences are LNHDA and SQIVND (reference sequence). The CDR3 sequence is 11 residues long. CDR3 DNA: TGTGCCAGTAGTATCGGGAAGACCCAGTACTTC. Translation: CASSIGKTQYF.